These T cell receptor beta chains were read from a single sample in a study of blood T cells in healthy people across ages. TCRdb fed the 5' RACE reads into MiXCR, producing one record per CDR3 protein. Among about 1.5 million distinct CDR3 sequences listed, 42% were seen once. What was sequenced was blood. The receptors were gathered from a woman younger than 30 in good health. Each CDR3 is given with its conserved first and last residue. A D gene is named only where the DNA matches it firmly. The listing skips clone size in some rows; elsewhere it reads once, few, many or a size class.

v_gene	j_gene	abundance	d_gene	CDR3aa	CDR3nt
TRBV5-1	TRBJ1-1	few	.	CASSRDMGSSNTEAFF	TGCGCCAGCAGCCGGGATATGGGGAGTAGTAACACTGAAGCTTTCTTT
TRBV20-1	TRBJ1-1	.	.	CSALLGGTEAFF	TGCAGTGCCCTCCTGGGGGGAACTGAAGCTTTCTTT
TRBV10-3	TRBJ2-2	.	.	CAISSSSANTGELFF	TGTGCCATCAGCTCTAGCAGCGCGAACACCGGGGAGCTGTTTTTT
TRBV7-9	TRBJ2-1	once	TRBD1	CASSLIQGAKDNEQFF	TGTGCCAGCAGCTTAATACAGGGGGCGAAGGACAATGAGCAGTTCTTC
TRBV20-1	TRBJ2-1	few	TRBD2	CSARRGLERDEQFF	TGCAGTGCCAGGAGAGGACTAGAAAGGGATGAGCAGTTCTTC
TRBV20-1	TRBJ2-1	few	TRBD2	CSGLADEQFF	TGCAGCGGCCTAGCGGACGAGCAGTTCTTC
TRBV28	TRBJ1-4	few	.	CASRTQGSNEKLFF	TGTGCCAGCAGAACGCAGGGAAGTAATGAAAAACTGTTTTTT
TRBV5-1	TRBJ2-5	.	TRBD2	CASRNIAGGQETQYF	TGCGCCAGCAGGAACATAGCGGGAGGCCAAGAGACCCAGTACTTC
TRBV6-5	TRBJ2-3	few	TRBD1	CASSYSDQGANTQYF	TGTGCCAGCAGTTACTCGGATCAGGGGGCAAATACGCAGTATTTT
TRBV6-5	TRBJ2-1	many	TRBD2	CASGGTSEYNEQFF	TGTGCCAGCGGGGGGACTAGCGAATACAATGAGCAGTTCTTC
TRBV29-1	TRBJ2-3	.	.	CSVEGGRVGTDTQYF	TGCAGCGTTGAAGGGGGCAGGGTCGGCACAGATACGCAGTATTTT
TRBV5-1	TRBJ2-1	.	TRBD1	CASDRQGMGNEQFF	TGCGCCAGCGACAGACAGGGGATGGGCAATGAGCAGTTCTTC
TRBV10-3	TRBJ2-1	.	.	CAISEGRTEETQFF	TGTGCCATCAGTGAGGGACGAACGGAGGAGACCCAGTTCTTC
TRBV6-1	TRBJ1-2	.	.	CASSGRVDSGYTF	TGTGCCAGCAGCGGCAGGGTGGATAGTGGCTACACCTTC
TRBV10-3	TRBJ2-3	once	.	CVISESKVGTDTQYF	TGTGTCATCAGTGAGTCGAAGGTTGGCACAGATACGCAGTATTTT
TRBV7-3	TRBJ2-2	.	.	CASSIGQPNTGELFF	TGTGCCAGCAGCATTGGACAGCCGAACACCGGGGAGCTGTTTTTT
TRBV24-1	TRBJ2-3	.	.	CATSGGETDTQYF	TGTGCCACCAGTGGAGGGGAGACAGATACGCAGTATTTT
TRBV6-1	TRBJ1-4	.	.	CASSAGRVANEKLFF	TGTGCCAGCAGTGCAGGGAGGGTGGCTAATGAAAAACTGTTTTTT
TRBV5-5	TRBJ2-3	few	TRBD1	CASSLYTGGSDTQYF	TGTGCCAGCAGCCTCTACACAGGGGGATCGGATACGCAGTATTTT
TRBV7-2	TRBJ2-1	few	.	CASSLARVEQFF	TGTGCCAGCAGCTTAGCCAGGGTAGAGCAGTTCTTC
TRBV5-5	TRBJ1-5	few	.	CASSLSGISGKQPQHF	TGTGCCAGCAGCCTATCCGGGATCTCGGGGAAACAGCCCCAGCATTTT
TRBV28	TRBJ2-1	.	.	CASSPLRQISSYNEQFF	TGTGCCAGCAGTCCCCTAAGACAGATAAGCTCCTACAATGAGCAGTTCTTC
TRBV7-9	TRBJ1-1	.	.	CASSSQHYGTEAFF	TGTGCCAGCAGTTCCCAACATTACGGGACTGAAGCTTTCTTT
TRBV14	TRBJ2-5	.	TRBD1	CASSALSGQLVEQYF	TGTGCCAGCAGTGCTTTGTCGGGACAGTTGGTAGAGCAGTACTTC
TRBV6-6	TRBJ2-2	.	.	CAGGTLNTGELFF	TGTGCCGGCGGTACCCTCAACACCGGGGAGCTGTTTTTT
TRBV5-1	TRBJ2-1	few	.	CASSALGSSYNEQFF	TGCGCCAGCAGCGCTCTAGGGAGCTCCTACAATGAGCAGTTCTTC